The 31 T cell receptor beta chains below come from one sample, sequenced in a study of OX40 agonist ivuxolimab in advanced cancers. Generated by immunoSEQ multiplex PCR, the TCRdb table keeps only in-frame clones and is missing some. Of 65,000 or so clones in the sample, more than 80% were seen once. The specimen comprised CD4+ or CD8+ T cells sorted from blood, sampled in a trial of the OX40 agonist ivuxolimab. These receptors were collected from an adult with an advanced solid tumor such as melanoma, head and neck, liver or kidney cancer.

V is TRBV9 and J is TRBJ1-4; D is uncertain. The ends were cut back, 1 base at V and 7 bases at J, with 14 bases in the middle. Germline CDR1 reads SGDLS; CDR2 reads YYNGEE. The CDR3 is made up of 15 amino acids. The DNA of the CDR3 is TGTGCCAGCAGCGTATTGCCCGGGATGGGTGAAAAACTGTTTTTT. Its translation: CASSVLPGMGEKLFF.

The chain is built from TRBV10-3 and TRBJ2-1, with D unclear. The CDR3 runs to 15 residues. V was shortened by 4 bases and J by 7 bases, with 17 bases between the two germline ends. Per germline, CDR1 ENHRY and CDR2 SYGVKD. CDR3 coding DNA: TGTGCCATCAGTGGCCTCCACCGAAAGGGAAATGAGCAGTTCTTC. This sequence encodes CAISGLHRKGNEQFF.

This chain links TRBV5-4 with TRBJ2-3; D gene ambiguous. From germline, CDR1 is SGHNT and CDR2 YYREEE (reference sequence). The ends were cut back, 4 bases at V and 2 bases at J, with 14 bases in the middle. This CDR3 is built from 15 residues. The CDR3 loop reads CASSPTRATTDTQYF. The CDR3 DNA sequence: TGTGCCAGCAGCCCTACCCGGGCGACCACAGATACGCAGTATTTT.

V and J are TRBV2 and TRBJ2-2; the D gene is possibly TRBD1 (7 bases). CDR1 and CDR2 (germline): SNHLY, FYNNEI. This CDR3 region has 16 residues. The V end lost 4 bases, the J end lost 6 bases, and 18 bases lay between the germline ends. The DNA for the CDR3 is TGTGCCAGCAGTGGCTTCGGAGGGGGCCCCTCCGGGGAGCTGTTTTTT. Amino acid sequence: CASSGFGGGPSGELFF.

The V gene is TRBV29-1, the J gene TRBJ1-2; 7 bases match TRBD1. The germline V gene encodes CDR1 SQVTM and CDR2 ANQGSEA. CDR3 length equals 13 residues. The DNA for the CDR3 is TGCAGTGCCGACTCCGGACAGGAGGGTGGCTACACCTTC. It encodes CSADSGQEGGYTF.

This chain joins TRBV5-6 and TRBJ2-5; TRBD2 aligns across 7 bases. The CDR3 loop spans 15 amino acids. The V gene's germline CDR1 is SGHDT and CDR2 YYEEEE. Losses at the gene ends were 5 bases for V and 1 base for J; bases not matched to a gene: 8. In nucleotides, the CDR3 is TGTGCCAGCAGTCTAGGACTAGTGTCCCAAGAGACCCAGTACTTC. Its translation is CASSLGLVSQETQYF.

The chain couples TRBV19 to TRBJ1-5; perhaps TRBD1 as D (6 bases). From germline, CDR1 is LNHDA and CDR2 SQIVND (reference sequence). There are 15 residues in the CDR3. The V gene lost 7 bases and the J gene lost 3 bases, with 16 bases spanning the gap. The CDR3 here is CASKAGGLNNQPQHF. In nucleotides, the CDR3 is TGTGCCAGTAAGGCGGGGGGGCTTAACAATCAGCCCCAGCATTTT.

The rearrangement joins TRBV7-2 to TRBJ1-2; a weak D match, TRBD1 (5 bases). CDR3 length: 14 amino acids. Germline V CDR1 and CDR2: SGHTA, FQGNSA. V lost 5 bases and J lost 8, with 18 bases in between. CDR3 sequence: CASSPVGGAGGYTF. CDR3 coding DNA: TGTGCCAGCAGCCCCGTGGGAGGGGCCGGCGGCTACACCTTC.

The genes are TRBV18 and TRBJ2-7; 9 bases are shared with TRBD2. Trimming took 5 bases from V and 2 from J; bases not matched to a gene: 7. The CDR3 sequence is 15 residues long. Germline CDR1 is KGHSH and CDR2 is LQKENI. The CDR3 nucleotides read TGTGCCAGCTCAACTAGCGGGCCACCCACCTACGAGCAGTACTTC. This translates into CASSTSGPPTYEQYF.

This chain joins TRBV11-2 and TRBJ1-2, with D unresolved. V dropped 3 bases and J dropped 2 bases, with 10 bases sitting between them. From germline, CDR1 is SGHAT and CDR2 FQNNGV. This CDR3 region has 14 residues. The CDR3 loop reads CASSFPGRNYGYTF. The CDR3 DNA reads TGTGCCAGCAGCTTCCCGGGTCGCAACTATGGCTACACCTTC. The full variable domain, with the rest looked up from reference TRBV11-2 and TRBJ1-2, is EAGVAQSPRYKIIEKRQSVAFWCNPISGHATLYWYQQILGQGPKLLIQFQNNGVVDDSQLPKDRFSAERLKGVDSTLKIQPAKLEDSAVYLCASSFPGRNYGYTFGSGTRLTVV.

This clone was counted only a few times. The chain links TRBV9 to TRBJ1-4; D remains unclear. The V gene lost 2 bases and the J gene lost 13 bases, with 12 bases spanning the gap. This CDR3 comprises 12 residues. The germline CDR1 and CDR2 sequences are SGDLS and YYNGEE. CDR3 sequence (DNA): TGTGCCAGCAGCGTGATTGACGGCCTACTGTTTTTT. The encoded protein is CASSVIDGLLFF.

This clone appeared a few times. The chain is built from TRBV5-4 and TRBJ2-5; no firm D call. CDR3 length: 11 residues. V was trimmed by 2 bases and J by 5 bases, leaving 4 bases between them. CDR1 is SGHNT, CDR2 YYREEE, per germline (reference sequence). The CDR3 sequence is CASSLEETQYF. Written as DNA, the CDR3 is TGTGCCAGCAGCTTAGAGGAGACCCAGTACTTC.

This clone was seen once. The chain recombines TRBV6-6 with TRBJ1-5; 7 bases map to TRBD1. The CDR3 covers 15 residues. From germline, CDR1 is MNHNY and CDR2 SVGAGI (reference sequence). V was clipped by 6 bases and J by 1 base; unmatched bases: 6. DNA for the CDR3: TGTGCCAGCAGGCCGACAGGGAACAGCAATCAGCCCCAGCATTTT. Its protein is CASRPTGNSNQPQHF.

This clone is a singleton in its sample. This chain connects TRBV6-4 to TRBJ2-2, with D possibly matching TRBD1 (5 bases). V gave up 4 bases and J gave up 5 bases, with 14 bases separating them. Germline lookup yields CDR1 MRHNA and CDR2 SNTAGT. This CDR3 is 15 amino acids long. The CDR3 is CASSVGRAGTGELFF. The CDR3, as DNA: TGTGCCAGCAGTGTCGGCAGGGCTGGTACCGGGGAGCTGTTTTTT.

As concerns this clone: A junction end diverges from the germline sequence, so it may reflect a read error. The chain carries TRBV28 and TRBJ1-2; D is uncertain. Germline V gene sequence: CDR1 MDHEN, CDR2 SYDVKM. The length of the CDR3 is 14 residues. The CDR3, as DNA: TGTGCCAGCAGCCCTAGATTGTCCGGGCCCGTTGAGGCCTTC. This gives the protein CASSPRLSGPVEAF.

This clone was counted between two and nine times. The CDR3: CASSYGTGQETQYF. In nucleotides, the CDR3 is TGCGCCAGCAGCTACGGGACAGGGCAAGAGACCCAGTACTTC. The rearrangement joins TRBV5-1 to TRBJ2-5; 9 positions match TRBD1. V was pared by 3 bases and J by 2 bases, with 2 bases of the junction left unmatched. This CDR3 region has 14 residues. Germline CDR1 SGHRS, CDR2 YFSETQ.

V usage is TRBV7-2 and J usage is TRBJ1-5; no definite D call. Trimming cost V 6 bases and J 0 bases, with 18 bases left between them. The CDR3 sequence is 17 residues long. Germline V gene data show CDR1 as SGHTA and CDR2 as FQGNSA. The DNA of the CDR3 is TGTGCCAGCAGGGGGTTCGGCGGGAGGTATAGCAATCAGCCCCAGCATTTT. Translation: CASRGFGGRYSNQPQHF.

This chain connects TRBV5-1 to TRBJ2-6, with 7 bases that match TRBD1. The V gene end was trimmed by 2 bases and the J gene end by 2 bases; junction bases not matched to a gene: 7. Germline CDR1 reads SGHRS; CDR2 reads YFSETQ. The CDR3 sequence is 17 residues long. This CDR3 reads CASSFNPTGPGANVLTF. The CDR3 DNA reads TGCGCCAGCAGCTTCAACCCGACAGGGCCTGGGGCCAACGTCCTGACTTTC.

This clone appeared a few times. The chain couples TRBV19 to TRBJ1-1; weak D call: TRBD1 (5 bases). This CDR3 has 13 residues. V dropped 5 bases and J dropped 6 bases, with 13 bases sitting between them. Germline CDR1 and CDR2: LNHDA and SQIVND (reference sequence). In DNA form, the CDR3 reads TGTGCCAGTAGTGCCCAGGGTGTCCCTGAAGCTTTCTTT. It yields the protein CASSAQGVPEAFF. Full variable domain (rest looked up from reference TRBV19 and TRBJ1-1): DGGITQSPKYLFRKEGQNVTLSCEQNLNHDAMYWYRQDPGQGLRLIYYSQIVNDFQKGDIAEGYSVSREKKESFPLTVTSAQKNPTAFYLCASSAQGVPEAFFGQGTRLTVV.

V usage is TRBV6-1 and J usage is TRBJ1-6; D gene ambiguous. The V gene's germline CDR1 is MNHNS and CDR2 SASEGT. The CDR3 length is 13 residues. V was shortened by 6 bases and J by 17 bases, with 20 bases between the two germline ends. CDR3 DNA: TGTGCCAGCAGCCGAGAGTCCCTGGCGGAAATCCACTTT. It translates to CASSRESLAEIHF.

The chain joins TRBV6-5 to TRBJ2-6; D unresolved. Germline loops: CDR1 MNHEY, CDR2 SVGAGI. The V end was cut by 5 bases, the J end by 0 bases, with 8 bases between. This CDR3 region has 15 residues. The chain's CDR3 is CASSRRSSGANVLTF. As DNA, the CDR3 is TGTGCCAGCAGTCGACGCAGCTCTGGGGCCAACGTCCTGACTTTC.

The DNA for the CDR3 is TGTGCCAGCTCAACTAGCGGGGGTCACAATGAGCAGTTCTTC. It codes for CASSTSGGHNEQFF. This chain joins TRBV18 and TRBJ2-1; TRBD2 matches at 11 bases. Germline lookup yields CDR1 KGHSH and CDR2 LQKENI. This CDR3 contains 14 residues. J gave up 5 bases and V 5 bases, and 2 bases lay outside the gene matches.

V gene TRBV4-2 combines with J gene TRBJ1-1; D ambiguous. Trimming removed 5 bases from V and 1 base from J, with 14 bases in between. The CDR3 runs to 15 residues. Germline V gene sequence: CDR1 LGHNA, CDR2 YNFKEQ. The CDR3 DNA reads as TGTGCCAGCAGCATCCGGCCGGGGAAGAACACTGAAGCTTTCTTT. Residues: CASSIRPGKNTEAFF.

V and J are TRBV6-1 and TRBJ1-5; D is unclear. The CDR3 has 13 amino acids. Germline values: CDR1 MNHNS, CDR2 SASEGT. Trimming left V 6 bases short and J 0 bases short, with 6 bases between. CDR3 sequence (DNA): TGTGCCAGCAGCAGCAATAGCAATCAGCCCCAGCATTTT. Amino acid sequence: CASSSNSNQPQHF.

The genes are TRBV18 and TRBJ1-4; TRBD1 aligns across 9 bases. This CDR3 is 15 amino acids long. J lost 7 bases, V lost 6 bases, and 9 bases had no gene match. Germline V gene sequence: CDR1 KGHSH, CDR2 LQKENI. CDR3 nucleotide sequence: TGTGCCAGCTCGACAATTGAGACAGGGGGTGAAAAACTGTTTTTT. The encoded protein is CASSTIETGGEKLFF.

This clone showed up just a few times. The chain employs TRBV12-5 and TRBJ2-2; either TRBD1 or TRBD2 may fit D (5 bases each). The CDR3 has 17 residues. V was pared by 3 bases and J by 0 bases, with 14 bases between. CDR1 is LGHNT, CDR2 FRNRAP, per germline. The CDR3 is CASGFRPGTSNTGELFF. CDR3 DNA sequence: TGTGCTAGTGGTTTCAGACCCGGGACGTCGAACACCGGGGAGCTGTTTTTT. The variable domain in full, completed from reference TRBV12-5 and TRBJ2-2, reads DARVTQTPRHKVTEMGQEVTMRCQPILGHNTVFWYRQTMMQGLELLAYFRNRAPLDDSGMPKDRFSAEMPDATLATLKIQPSEPRDSAVYFCASGFRPGTSNTGELFFGEGSRLTVL.

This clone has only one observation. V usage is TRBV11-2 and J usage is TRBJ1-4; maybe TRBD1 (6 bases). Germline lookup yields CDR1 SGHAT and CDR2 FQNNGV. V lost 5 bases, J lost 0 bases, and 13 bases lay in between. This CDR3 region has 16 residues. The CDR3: CASSRGHSSTNEKLFF. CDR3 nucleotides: TGTGCCAGCAGCAGGGGACACTCGTCAACTAATGAAAAACTGTTTTTT.

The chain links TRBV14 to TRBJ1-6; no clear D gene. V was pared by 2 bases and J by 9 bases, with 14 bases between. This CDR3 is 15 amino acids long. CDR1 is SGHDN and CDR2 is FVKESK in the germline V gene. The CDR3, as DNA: TGTGCCAGCAGCCAACTCTCCAGCTTAAGTTCACCCCTCCACTTT. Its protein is CASSQLSSLSSPLHF. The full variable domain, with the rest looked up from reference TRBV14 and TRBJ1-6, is EAGVTQFPSHSVIEKGQTVTLRCDPISGHDNLYWYRRVMGKEIKFLLHFVKESKQDESGMPNNRFLAERTGGTYSTLKVQPAELEDSGVYFCASSQLSSLSSPLHFGNGTRLTVT.

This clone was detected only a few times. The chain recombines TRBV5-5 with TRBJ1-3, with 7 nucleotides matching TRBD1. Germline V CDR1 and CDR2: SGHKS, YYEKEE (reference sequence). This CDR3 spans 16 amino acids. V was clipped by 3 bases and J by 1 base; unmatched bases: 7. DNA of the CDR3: TGTGCCAGCAGCTGGGCCGGGACAGCTTCTGGAAACACCATATATTTT. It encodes CASSWAGTASGNTIYF.

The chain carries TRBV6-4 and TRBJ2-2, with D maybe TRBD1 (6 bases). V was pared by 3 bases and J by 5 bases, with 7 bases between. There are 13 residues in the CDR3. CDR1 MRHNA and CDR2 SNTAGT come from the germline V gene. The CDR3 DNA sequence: TGTGCCAGCAGTGAAACAGGGACCGGGGAGCTGTTTTTT. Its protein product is CASSETGTGELFF.

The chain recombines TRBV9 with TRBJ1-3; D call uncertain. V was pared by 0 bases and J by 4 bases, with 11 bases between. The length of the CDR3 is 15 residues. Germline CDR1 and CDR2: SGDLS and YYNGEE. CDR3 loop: CASSVDGEWGNTIYF. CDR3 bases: TGTGCCAGCAGCGTAGATGGGGAATGGGGAAACACCATATATTTT.